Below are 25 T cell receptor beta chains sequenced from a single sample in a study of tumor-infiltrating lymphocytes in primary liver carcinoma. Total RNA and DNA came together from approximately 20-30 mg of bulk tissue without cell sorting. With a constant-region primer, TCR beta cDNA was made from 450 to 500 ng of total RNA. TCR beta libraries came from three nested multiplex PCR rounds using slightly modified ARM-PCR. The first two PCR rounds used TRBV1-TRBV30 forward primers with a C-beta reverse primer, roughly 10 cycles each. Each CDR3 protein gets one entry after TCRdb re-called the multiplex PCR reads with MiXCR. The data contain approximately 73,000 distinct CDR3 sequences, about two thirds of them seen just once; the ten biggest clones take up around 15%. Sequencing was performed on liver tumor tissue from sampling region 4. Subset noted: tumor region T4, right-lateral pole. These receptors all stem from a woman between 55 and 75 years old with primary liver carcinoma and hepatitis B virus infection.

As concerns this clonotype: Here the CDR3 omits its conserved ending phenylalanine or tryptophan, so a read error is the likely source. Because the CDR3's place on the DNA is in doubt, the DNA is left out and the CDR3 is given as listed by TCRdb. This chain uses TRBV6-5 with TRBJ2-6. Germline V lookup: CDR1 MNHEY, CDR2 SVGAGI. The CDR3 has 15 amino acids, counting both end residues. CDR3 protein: CASSYRGSGANVLTS.

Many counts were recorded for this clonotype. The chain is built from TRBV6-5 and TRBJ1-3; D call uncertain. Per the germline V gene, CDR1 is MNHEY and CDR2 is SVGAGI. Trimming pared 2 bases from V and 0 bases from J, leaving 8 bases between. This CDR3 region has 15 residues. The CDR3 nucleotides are TGTGCCAGCAGTTACGGGAGGAGCTCTGGAAACACCATATATTTT. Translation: CASSYGRSSGNTIYF.

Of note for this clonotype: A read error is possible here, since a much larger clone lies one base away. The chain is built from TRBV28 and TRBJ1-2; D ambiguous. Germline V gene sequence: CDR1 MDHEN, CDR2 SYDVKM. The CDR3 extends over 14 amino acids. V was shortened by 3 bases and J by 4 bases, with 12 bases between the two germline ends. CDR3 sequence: CASSFPSSSYGYTF. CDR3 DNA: TGTGCCAGCAGTTTCCCCTCGTCAAGCTATGGCTACACCTTC.

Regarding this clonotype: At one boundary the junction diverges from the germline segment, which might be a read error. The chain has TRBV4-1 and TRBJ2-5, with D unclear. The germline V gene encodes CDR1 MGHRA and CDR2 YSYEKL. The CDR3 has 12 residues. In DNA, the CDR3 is TGCGCCAGCAACCAAGAGCTGGAGACTCAGTACTTC. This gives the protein CASNQELETQYF.

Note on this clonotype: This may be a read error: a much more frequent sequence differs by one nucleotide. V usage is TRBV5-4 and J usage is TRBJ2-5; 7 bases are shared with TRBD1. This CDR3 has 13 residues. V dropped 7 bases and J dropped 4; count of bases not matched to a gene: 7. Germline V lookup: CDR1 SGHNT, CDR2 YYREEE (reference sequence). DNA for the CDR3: TGTGCCAGCGGCTCACCAGGGGGAGAGACCCAGTACTTC. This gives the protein CASGSPGGETQYF.

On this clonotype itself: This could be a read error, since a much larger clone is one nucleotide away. This chain's CDR3 is CASSSGQGYGHTF. The CDR3 DNA follows: TGTGCCAGCAGTTCGGGACAAGGCTATGGCCACACCTTC. The rearrangement uses TRBV2 and TRBJ1-2, with D perhaps TRBD1 (6 bases). The length of the CDR3 is 13 residues. CDR1 is SNHLY, CDR2 FYNNEI, per germline.

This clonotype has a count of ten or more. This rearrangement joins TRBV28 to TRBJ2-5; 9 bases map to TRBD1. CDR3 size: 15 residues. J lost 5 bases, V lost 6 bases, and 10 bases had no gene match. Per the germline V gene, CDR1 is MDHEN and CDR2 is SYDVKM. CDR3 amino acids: CASRTRQGGVETQYF. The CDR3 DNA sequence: TGTGCCAGCAGGACAAGACAGGGGGGGGTGGAGACCCAGTACTTC.

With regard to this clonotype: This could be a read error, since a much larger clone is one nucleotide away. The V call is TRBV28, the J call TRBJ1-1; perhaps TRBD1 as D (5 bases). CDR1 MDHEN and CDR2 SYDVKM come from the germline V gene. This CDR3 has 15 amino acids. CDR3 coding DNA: TGTGCCAGCAGTGGAAGGACACCAGTGAAGACTGAAGCTTTCTTT. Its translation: CASSGRTPVKTEAFF.

This CDR3 is CSALEGTGATGEQYF. The CDR3 DNA follows: TGCAGTGCTCTTGAAGGGACAGGGGCGACGGGGGAGCAGTACTTC. The chain employs TRBV20-1 and TRBJ2-7; 10 bases align to TRBD1. The V gene end was trimmed by 5 bases and the J gene end by 7 bases; junction bases not matched to a gene: 14. CDR3 length: 15 residues. The V gene's germline CDR1 is DFQATT and CDR2 SNEGSKA (reference sequence).

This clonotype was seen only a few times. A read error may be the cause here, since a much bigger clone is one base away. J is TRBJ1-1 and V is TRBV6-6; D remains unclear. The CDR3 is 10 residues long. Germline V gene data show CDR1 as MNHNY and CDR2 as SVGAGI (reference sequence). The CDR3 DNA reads TGTGCCACCAGTTACGCAGAAGCTTTCTTT. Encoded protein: CATSYAEAFF.

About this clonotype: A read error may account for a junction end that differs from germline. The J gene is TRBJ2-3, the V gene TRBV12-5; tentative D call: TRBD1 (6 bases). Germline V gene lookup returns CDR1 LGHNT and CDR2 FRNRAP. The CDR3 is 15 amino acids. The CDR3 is CSSGFTGSDTDTQYF. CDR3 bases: TGTTCTAGTGGTTTTACAGGGTCCGACACAGATACGCAGTATTTT.

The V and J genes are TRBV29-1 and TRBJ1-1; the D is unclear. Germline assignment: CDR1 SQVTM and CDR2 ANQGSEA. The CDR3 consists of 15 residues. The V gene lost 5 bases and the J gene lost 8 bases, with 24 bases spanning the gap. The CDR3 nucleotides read TGCAGCGTTTTTTCTTTCACGGGTAAGAAGACCGAAGCTTTCTTT. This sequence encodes CSVFSFTGKKTEAFF.

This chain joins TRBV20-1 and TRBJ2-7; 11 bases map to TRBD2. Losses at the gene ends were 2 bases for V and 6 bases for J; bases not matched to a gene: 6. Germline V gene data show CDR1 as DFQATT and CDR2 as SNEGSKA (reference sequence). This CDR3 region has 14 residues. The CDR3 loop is CSARLAGGFSEQYF. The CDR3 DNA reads TGCAGTGCTAGACTAGCGGGAGGATTTTCCGAGCAGTACTTC.

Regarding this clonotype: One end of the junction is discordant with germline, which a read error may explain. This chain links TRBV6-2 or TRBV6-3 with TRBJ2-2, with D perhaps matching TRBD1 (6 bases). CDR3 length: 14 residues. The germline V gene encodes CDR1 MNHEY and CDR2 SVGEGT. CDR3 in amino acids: CASSYIGDTRELFF. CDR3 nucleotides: TGTGCGAGCAGTTATATAGGGGACACCCGGGAGCTGTTTTTT.

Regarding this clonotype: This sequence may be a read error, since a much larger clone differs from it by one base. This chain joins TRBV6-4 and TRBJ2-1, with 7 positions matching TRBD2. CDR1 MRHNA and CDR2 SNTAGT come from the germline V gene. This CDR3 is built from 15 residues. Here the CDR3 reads CAGSDTAGERDEQFF. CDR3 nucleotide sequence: TGTGCCGGCAGTGATACGGCGGGAGAGCGGGATGAGCAGTTCTTC.

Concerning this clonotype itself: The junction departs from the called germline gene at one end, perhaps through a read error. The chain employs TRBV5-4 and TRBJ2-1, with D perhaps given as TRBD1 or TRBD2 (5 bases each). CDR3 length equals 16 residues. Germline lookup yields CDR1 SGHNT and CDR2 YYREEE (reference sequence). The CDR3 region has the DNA TGTACCAGCACCCGTGGGGGACCTCTTCCAAACAATGAACAGTTCTTC. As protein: CTSTRGGPLPNNEQFF.

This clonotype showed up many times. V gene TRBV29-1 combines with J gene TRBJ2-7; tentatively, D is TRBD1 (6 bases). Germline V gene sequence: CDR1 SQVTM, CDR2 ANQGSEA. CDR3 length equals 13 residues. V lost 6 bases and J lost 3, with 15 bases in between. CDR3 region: CSVTGQEFYEQYF. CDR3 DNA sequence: TGCAGCGTAACGGGACAAGAATTCTACGAGCAGTACTTC.

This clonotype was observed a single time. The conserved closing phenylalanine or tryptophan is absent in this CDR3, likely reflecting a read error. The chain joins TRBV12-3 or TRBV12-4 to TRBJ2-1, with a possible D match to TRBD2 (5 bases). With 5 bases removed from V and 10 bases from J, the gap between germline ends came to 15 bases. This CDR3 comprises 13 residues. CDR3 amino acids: CASSTLLSGEQFL. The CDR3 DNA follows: TGTGCCAGCAGTACCCTCCTAAGCGGCGAGCAGTTCTTA.

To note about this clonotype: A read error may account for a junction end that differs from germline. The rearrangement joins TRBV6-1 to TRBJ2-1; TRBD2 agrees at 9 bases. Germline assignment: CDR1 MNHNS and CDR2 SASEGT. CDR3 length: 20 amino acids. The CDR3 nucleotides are TGTGCCAGTAGCCTCCGGACTAGCGAGACGAAACTCGCCTCCTACAATGAGCAGTTCTTT. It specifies CASSLRTSETKLASYNEQFF.

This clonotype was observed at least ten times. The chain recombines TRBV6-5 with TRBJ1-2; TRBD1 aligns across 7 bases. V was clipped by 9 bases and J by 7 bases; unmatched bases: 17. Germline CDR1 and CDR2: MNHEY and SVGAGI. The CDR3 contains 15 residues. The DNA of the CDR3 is TGTGCCAGTACCCAGAAGTTGACAGGGACGGGTGGCTACACCTTC. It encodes CASTQKLTGTGGYTF.

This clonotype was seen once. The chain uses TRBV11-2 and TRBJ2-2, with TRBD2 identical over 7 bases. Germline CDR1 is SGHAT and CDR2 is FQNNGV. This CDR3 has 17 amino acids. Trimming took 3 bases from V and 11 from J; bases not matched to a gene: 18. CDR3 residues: CASSFLSWEGGSGELFF. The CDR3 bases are TGTGCCAGCAGCTTTTTGTCGTGGGAGGGCGGGAGCGGAGAGCTGTTTTTT.

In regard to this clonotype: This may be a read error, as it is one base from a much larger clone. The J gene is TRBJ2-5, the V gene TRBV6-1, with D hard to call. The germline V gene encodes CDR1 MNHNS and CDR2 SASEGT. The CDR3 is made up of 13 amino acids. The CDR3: CVSNPTVQETQYF. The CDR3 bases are TGTGTCAGCAACCCGACGGTCCAAGAGACCCAGTACTTC.

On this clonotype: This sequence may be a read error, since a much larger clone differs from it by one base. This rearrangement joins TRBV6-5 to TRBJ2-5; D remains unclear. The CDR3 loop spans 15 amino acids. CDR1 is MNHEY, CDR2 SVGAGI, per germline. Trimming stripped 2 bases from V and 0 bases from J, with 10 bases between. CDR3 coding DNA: TGTGCCAGCAGTTACGCCAGAGGTAACCAAGAGACCCAGTACTTC. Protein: CASSYARGNQETQYF.

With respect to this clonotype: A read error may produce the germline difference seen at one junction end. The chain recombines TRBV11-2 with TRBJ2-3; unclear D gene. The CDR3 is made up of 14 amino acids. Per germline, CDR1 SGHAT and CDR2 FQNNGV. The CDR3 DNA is TGTCCCGGCAGCTTAGAACCAAGTGAAGATACACAGTATTTT. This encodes CPGSLEPSEDTQYF. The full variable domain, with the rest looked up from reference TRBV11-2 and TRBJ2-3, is EAGVAQSPRYKIIEKRQSVAFWCNPISGHATLYWYQQILGQGPKLLIQFQNNGVVDDSQLPKDRFSAERLKGVDSTLKIQPAKLEDSAVYLCPGSLEPSEDTQYFGPGTRLTVL.

CDR3 sequence (DNA): TGTGCCAGCAGTTTTGCTTTGCCTAGCATATCAGAAACGCAGCATTTT. Protein product: CASSFALPSISETQHF. The chain employs TRBV12-3 or TRBV12-4 and TRBJ2-3; D unresolved. The J call may be in error: the DNA end matches TRBJ1-5 better. The CDR3 covers 16 residues.